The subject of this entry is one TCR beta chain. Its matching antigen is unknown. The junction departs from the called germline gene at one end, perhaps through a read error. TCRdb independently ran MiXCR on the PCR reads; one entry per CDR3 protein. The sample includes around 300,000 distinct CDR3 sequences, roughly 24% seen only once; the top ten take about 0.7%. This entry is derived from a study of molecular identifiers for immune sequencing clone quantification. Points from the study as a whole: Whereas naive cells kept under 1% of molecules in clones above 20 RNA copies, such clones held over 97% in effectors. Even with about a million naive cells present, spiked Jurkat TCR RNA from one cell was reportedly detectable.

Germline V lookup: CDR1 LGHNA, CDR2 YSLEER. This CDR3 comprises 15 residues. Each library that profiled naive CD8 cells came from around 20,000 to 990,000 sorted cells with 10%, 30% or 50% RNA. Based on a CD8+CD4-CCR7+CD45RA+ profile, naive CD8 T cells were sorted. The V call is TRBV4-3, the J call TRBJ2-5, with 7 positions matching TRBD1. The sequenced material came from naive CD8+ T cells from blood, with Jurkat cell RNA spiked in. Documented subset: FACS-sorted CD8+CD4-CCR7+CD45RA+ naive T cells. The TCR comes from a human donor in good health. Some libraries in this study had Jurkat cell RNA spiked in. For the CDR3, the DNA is TGCGCCAGCAGCCAGAGGGACAGTCCAGAAGAGACCCTGTACTTC. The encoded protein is CASSQRDSPEETLYF.